This T cell receptor (beta chain) was captured in a study of blood T cells in healthy people across ages. The use of a sample-barcoded 5' primer and a J-beta primer mix characterized a second PCR of roughly 6 to 12 cycles. One entry per CDR3 protein results from TCRdb running MiXCR on the 5' RACE reads. The table includes more than 650,000 distinct CDR3 sequences, around 24% detected once. This CDR3 is 15 amino acids long. Trimming left V 5 bases short and J 5 bases short, with 18 bases between. Germline assignment: CDR1 SGHAT and CDR2 FQNNGV. This sample also belongs to another study, concerning T cells of mothers and their children.

The receptor comes from a boy younger than 18 in good health. Sequenced sample: blood. The chain recombines TRBV11-2 with TRBJ2-5; D may be TRBD1 or TRBD2 (6 bases each). CDR3 in amino acids: CASSLYRGQEETQYF. CDR3 nucleotide sequence: TGTGCCAGCAGCCTCTACCGGGGGCAGGAGGAGACCCAGTACTTC.